This TCR beta chain was obtained from a study of beta chain features in type 1 diabetes. Study findings and constraints: Patients with type 1 diabetes showed fewer VDJ junction insertions and more deletions.

This clone has only a few counts. Its antigen remains unidentified. In germline, CDR1 is SQVTM, CDR2 ANQGSEA. V was cut by 4 bases and J by 3 bases, with 9 bases left in between. This CDR3 has 12 amino acids. Investigators reverse transcribed all isolated RNA, so they sequenced expressed TCRB transcripts. Profiled with immunoSEQ multiplex PCR; TCRdb holds only in-frame clones, not every one. The repertoire has some 360,000 clones, roughly a fifth of them found once; the top ten carry under 0.05%. The chain couples TRBV29-1 to TRBJ2-5; D possibly corresponds to TRBD1 (5 bases). The receptor was isolated from a woman younger than 30 in good health. What was sequenced was naive CD4+ T cells from blood. CDR3 residues: CSVGGVEETQYF. As DNA, the CDR3 is TGCAGCGTTGGGGGCGTGGAAGAGACCCAGTACTTC.